This T cell receptor (beta chain) was identified in a study of monozygotic twins with inflammatory bowel disease. Study conclusions and caveats: Between concordant and discordant twins, repertoire similarity failed to differ, a result that limited power may explain. Cells of different T cell subtypes could not be told apart.

On this clonotype: Its specificity is not known.

Addition of UMIs with a 6-nucleotide sample barcode was achieved by template switching. TCRdb re-called the 5' RACE reads and shows each CDR3 protein once, DNA omitted. In total, the table holds 330,000 or so distinct CDR3 sequences. The CDR3 runs to 14 residues. Germline CDR1 is SQVTM and CDR2 is ANQGSEA. The receptor comes from a human donor with ulcerative colitis or Crohn's disease, or a healthy co-twin of an affected twin (not recorded which). The V gene is TRBV29-1, the J gene TRBJ2-7; checking the TCRdb D call of TRBD1 is not possible without DNA. The sequenced sample consisted of blood. This chain's CDR3 is CSVGTGTGFHEQYF.